The 28 T cell receptor beta chains below were found in one sample sequenced in a study of T cell responses to AZD1222 COVID-19 vaccine. This table comes from immunoSEQ multiplex PCR, and its TCRdb copy is limited to in-frame clones, with some not included. Of 100,000 to 150,000 clones detected, about nine tenths appear once; the ten largest clones hold under 9.5%. The sample consisted of peripheral blood, taken on day 0 of AZD1222 vaccination. The receptors come from an adult in good health.

This clone was recorded only once. The chain recombines TRBV12-5 with TRBJ1-5, with unresolved D. CDR3 size: 16 residues. Germline V gene sequence: CDR1 LGHNT, CDR2 FRNRAP. Trimming removed 1 base at V and 1 base at J, with 11 bases between. CDR3 DNA sequence: TGTGCTAGTGGTTTGGGCGGTCGAGGGAGCAATCAGCCCCAGCATTTT. Amino acid sequence: CASGLGGRGSNQPQHF.

The gene calls are TRBV9 and TRBJ2-1; 8 bases map to TRBD2. The CDR3 totals 16 residues. The germline gives CDR1 SGDLS, CDR2 YYNGEE. Trimming removed 0 bases from V and 4 bases from J; junction bases left unmatched: 6. This CDR3 reads CASSVEPSGSYNEQFF. CDR3 nucleotide sequence: TGTGCCAGCAGCGTAGAACCTAGCGGGTCATACAATGAGCAGTTCTTC.

This chain uses TRBV15 with TRBJ2-3; 7 nucleotides match TRBD1. V lost 5 bases and J lost 4; bases outside the gene matches: 9. The CDR3 runs 15 residues. Germline V gene sequence: CDR1 LNHNV, CDR2 YYDKDF (reference sequence). The CDR3 bases are TGTGCCACCAGCCGACCCAACAGGGGCCCAGATACGCAGTATTTT. Its translation: CATSRPNRGPDTQYF.

This clone was recorded a few times. The same CDR3 also results from other DNA sequences found in this sample. The CDR3 region is CATSDPRGSYEQYF. The CDR3 DNA reads as TGTGCCACCAGTGATCCTCGGGGGTCCTACGAGCAGTACTTC. V is TRBV24-1 and J is TRBJ2-7, with D perhaps TRBD2 (6 bases). Germline V gene sequence: CDR1 KGHDR, CDR2 SFDVKD. This CDR3 has 14 amino acids. V lost 3 bases, J lost 1 base, and 9 bases lay in between.

This chain links TRBV14 with TRBJ2-1, with TRBD2 identical over 8 bases. V lost 6 bases and J lost 13; bases outside the gene matches: 8. The germline V gene encodes CDR1 SGHDN and CDR2 FVKESK. This CDR3 has 12 amino acids. The CDR3: CASSPGTSIQFF. Written as DNA, the CDR3 is TGTGCCAGCAGTCCCGGGACTAGTATTCAGTTCTTC.

The V call is TRBV5-1, the J call TRBJ2-7; possibly TRBD2 for D (5 bases). Trimming took 3 bases from V and 2 from J, leaving 12 bases between them. This CDR3 comprises 14 residues. Germline CDR1 SGHRS, CDR2 YFSETQ. CDR3 sequence: CASSSGLLPYEQYF. The CDR3, as DNA: TGCGCCAGCAGCTCCGGACTTTTACCCTACGAGCAGTACTTC.

The genes are TRBV14 and TRBJ1-6; D gene unclear. With 2 bases removed from V and 7 bases from J, the gap between germline ends came to 18 bases. The CDR3 extends over 17 amino acids. Germline V CDR1 and CDR2: SGHDN, FVKESK. The CDR3 DNA reads as TGTGCCAGCAGCCAACTCTCGGGCGTGGGCATCAATTCACCCCTCCACTTT. It codes for CASSQLSGVGINSPLHF.

CDR3 nucleotide sequence: TGCAGCGTTGCTAGCGGCTACGAGCAGTACTTC. Its translation is CSVASGYEQYF. The chain combines TRBV29-1 with TRBJ2-7; 7 bases are a match to TRBD2. V was clipped by 4 bases and J by 3 bases; unmatched bases: 0. The CDR3 length is 11 residues. Germline values: CDR1 SQVTM, CDR2 ANQGSEA.

The rearrangement links TRBV7-2 to TRBJ1-2; 10 positions agree with TRBD1. Germline values: CDR1 SGHTA, CDR2 FQGNSA. The CDR3 covers 14 residues. After removal of 6 bases from V and 1 base from J, the junction contained 2 bases not matched to a gene. CDR3 sequence: CASRGTGVNYGYTF. CDR3 sequence (DNA): TGTGCCAGCAGGGGGACAGGGGTTAACTATGGCTACACCTTC.

This chain links TRBV27 with TRBJ1-5, with unresolved D. This CDR3 has 16 amino acids. In germline, CDR1 is MNHEY, CDR2 SMNVEV (reference sequence). Trimming removed 0 bases from V and 1 base from J, with 10 bases in between. The CDR3 bases are TGTGCCAGCAGTTTATCGGTTGGAGGGAGCAATCAGCCCCAGCATTTT. It specifies CASSLSVGGSNQPQHF.

This chain joins TRBV25-1 and TRBJ1-1; D unresolved. Germline V gives CDR1 MGHDK, CDR2 SYGVNS. V was pared by 0 bases and J by 3 bases, with 11 bases between. This CDR3 has 15 residues. The CDR3 nucleotides are TGTGCCAGCAGTGAATACGCAGGCAAGGACACTGAAGCTTTCTTT. It specifies CASSEYAGKDTEAFF.

V is TRBV18 and J is TRBJ2-3, with D unresolved. Germline CDR1 and CDR2: KGHSH and LQKENI. Trimming left V 4 bases short and J 4 bases short, with 6 bases between. CDR3 length: 12 residues. CDR3 region: CASSLLADTQYF. CDR3 bases: TGTGCCAGCTCACTCCTAGCAGATACGCAGTATTTT.

CDR3 sequence: CASSLGLGPQDTQYF. The DNA of the CDR3 is TGCGCCAGCAGCTTGGGTCTAGGGCCCCAGGATACGCAGTATTTT. This chain connects TRBV5-1 to TRBJ2-3; D remains unclear. V shed 0 bases and J shed 6 bases, with 14 bases lying between them. Germline values: CDR1 SGHRS, CDR2 YFSETQ. CDR3 length equals 15 residues.

The chain joins TRBV7-2 to TRBJ2-3, with 8 bases that match TRBD1. The CDR3 has 14 amino acids. V dropped 6 bases and J dropped 4; count of bases not matched to a gene: 6. The germline CDR1 and CDR2 sequences are SGHTA and FQGNSA. The CDR3 protein is CASSYGQGSDTQYF. CDR3 sequence (DNA): TGTGCCAGCAGTTACGGACAGGGATCAGATACGCAGTATTTT.

The chain couples TRBV14 to TRBJ1-1; D is ambiguous. The germline V gene encodes CDR1 SGHDN and CDR2 FVKESK. Trimming pared 5 bases from V and 3 bases from J, leaving 13 bases between. This CDR3 comprises 14 residues. The chain's CDR3 is CASSKGRAYTEAFF. The CDR3 DNA follows: TGTGCCAGCAGCAAAGGGAGGGCGTACACTGAAGCTTTCTTT.

The CDR3 coding sequence is TGTGCCTATACAGGGGGCGCGTGGACCGGGGAGCTGTTTTTT. Amino acid sequence: CAYTGGAWTGELFF. The chain is built from TRBV30 and TRBJ2-2; 9 bases are shared with TRBD1. The length of the CDR3 is 14 residues. V lost 7 bases to trimming and J lost 5 bases; unmatched junction nucleotides: 8. Germline V gene sequence: CDR1 GTSNPN, CDR2 SVGIG (reference sequence).

This sequence joins TRBV7-9 and TRBJ1-5, with D maybe TRBD1 (6 bases). This CDR3 region has 15 residues. The V gene lost 0 bases and the J gene lost 3 bases, with 9 bases spanning the gap. The germline V gene has CDR1 SEHNR and CDR2 FQNEAQ (reference sequence). CDR3 DNA sequence: TGTGCCAGCAGCTTAGCAGGGGGGGCCAATCAGCCCCAGCATTTT. Residues: CASSLAGGANQPQHF.

This clone was counted between two and nine times. The J gene is TRBJ1-3, the V gene TRBV10-1; TRBD1 matches 12 bases. The CDR3 sequence is 16 residues long. The germline V gene encodes CDR1 WNHNN and CDR2 SYGVQD (reference sequence). V lost 10 bases to trimming and J lost 3 bases; unmatched junction nucleotides: 10. The CDR3 nucleotides are TGCGCCACCCGGGACAGGGGGCTTGTTGGTGGAAACACCATATATTTT. This translates into CATRDRGLVGGNTIYF.

The J gene is TRBJ2-3, the V gene TRBV7-2; 16 nucleotides match TRBD2. The ends lost 5 bases at V and 1 base at J; junction bases unmatched: 9. Per the germline V gene, CDR1 is SGHTA and CDR2 is FQGNSA. The CDR3 runs to 19 residues. CDR3 in amino acids: CASSRKGTSGRAGTDTQYF. CDR3 bases: TGTGCCAGCAGCCGCAAAGGGACTAGCGGGAGGGCGGGCACAGATACGCAGTATTTT.

This clone was recorded only once. The chain employs TRBV19 and TRBJ2-2, with TRBD2 matching over 13 bases. From germline, CDR1 is LNHDA and CDR2 SQIVND (reference sequence). V trimming: 5 bases; J trimming: 0 bases; junction bases outside the gene matches: 3. This CDR3 is 17 amino acids long. In nucleotides, the CDR3 is TGTGCCAGTAGTTCCGGACTAGCGGGGGCGAACACCGGGGAGCTGTTTTTT. Translation gives CASSSGLAGANTGELFF.

This sequence joins TRBV9 and TRBJ1-5, with D hard to call. The CDR3 spans 15 residues. The germline gives CDR1 SGDLS, CDR2 YYNGEE. V was cut by 0 bases and J by 11 bases, with 18 bases left in between. CDR3 loop: CASSVAPSGFEAQHF. The CDR3 DNA reads TGTGCCAGCAGCGTAGCCCCCTCAGGTTTTGAGGCCCAGCATTTT.

The chain links TRBV27 to TRBJ2-3, with 7 bases fitting TRBD1. CDR3 size: 12 residues. The germline V gene encodes CDR1 MNHEY and CDR2 SMNVEV (reference sequence). V gave up 6 bases and J gave up 8 bases; unmatched junction bases: 5. CDR3 sequence (DNA): TGTGCCAGCAGCGAGGGGGCTAGTACGCAGTATTTT. Translating gives CASSEGASTQYF.

This clone appeared a single time. The chain couples TRBV6-4 to TRBJ2-2; the D call may be TRBD1 or TRBD2 (5 bases each). The length of the CDR3 is 17 residues. Trimming took off 6 bases at V and 4 bases at J, with 21 bases between the two ends. Germline CDR1 reads MRHNA; CDR2 reads SNTAGT. CDR3 nucleotides: TGTGCCAGCAGGAGGGGTGGGGAAGCCGGAAGCACCGGGGAGCTGTTTTTT. Translation gives CASRRGGEAGSTGELFF.

V usage is TRBV5-5 and J usage is TRBJ1-3; possible D gene TRBD1, 6 bases. The CDR3 consists of 16 residues. Germline lookup yields CDR1 SGHKS and CDR2 YYEKEE (reference sequence). V was cut by 4 bases and J by 0 bases, with 14 bases left in between. The CDR3 DNA follows: TGTGCCAGCAGCCTCTTCTGGGACACCTCTGGAAACACCATATATTTT. This gives the protein CASSLFWDTSGNTIYF.

The V and J genes are TRBV5-6 and TRBJ2-7, with D possibly TRBD1 on 6 matching bases. The germline CDR1 and CDR2 sequences are SGHDT and YYEEEE. Trimming took 4 bases from V and 2 from J, leaving 16 bases between them. The CDR3 has 15 residues. The CDR3 nucleotides read TGTGCCAGCAGCCCCTTCGTCAGGGGTACCTACGAGCAGTACTTC. Amino acid sequence: CASSPFVRGTYEQYF.

The chain joins TRBV10-3 to TRBJ1-1; D not certain. Germline lookup yields CDR1 ENHRY and CDR2 SYGVKD. V was trimmed by 4 bases and J by 6 bases, leaving 12 bases between them. The length of the CDR3 is 13 residues. The DNA of the CDR3 is TGTGCCATCAGTGTCTTAGCCGGCGCTGAAGCTTTCTTT. Protein product: CAISVLAGAEAFF.

This clone was detected only once. The DNA for the CDR3 is TGTGCCAGCCACTCCCGACTAGCGGGGAGCTCCTACAATGAGCAGTTCTTC. Protein: CASHSRLAGSSYNEQFF. The chain carries TRBV18 and TRBJ2-1; 11 nucleotides match TRBD2. J gave up 0 bases and V 8 bases, and 9 bases lay outside the gene matches. The CDR3 sequence is 17 residues long. The germline gives CDR1 KGHSH, CDR2 LQKENI.

The chain joins TRBV6-5 to TRBJ1-5; D is unresolved. V was shortened by 6 bases and J by 2 bases, with 11 bases between the two germline ends. The germline gives CDR1 MNHEY, CDR2 SVGAGI. The CDR3 consists of 14 residues. Written as DNA, the CDR3 is TGTGCCAGCAGAACGGGATCGGGCAATCAGCCCCAGCATTTT. This codes for CASRTGSGNQPQHF.